Following are 11 T cell receptor beta chains from one sample sequenced in a study of cytotoxic CD8 clonotypes in ibrutinib-treated CLL. Generated by immunoSEQ multiplex PCR, the TCRdb table keeps only in-frame clones and is missing some. Of fewer than 90,000 clones listed, about 86% are singletons. The sequenced sample was PBMCs, obtained before ibrutinib treatment. The receptors stem from a human donor with chronic lymphocytic leukemia.

This chain uses TRBV25-1 with TRBJ1-2; tentative D call: TRBD1 (6 bases). This CDR3 is built from 11 residues. Germline CDR1 reads MGHDK; CDR2 reads SYGVNS. V was pared by 10 bases and J by 8 bases, with 14 bases between. In DNA, the CDR3 is TGTGCCACCGAGACAGGATACGGCTACACCTTC. Protein product: CATETGYGYTF.

The chain combines TRBV9 with TRBJ2-1; 8 positions agree with TRBD2. CDR3 length equals 14 residues. Trimming took 1 base from V and 7 from J; bases not matched to a gene: 4. The germline CDR1 and CDR2 sequences are SGDLS and YYNGEE. In nucleotides, the CDR3 is TGTGCCAGCAGCGTAACTAGCGGTAGGAATGAGCAGTTCTTC. Translating gives CASSVTSGRNEQFF.

CDR3 DNA sequence: TGTGCCAGCACCTCATCCGTCGCCGTCGCTTTCTTT. It encodes CASTSSVAVAFF. The chain joins TRBV28 to TRBJ1-1; D not resolved. The CDR3 runs to 12 residues. Per the germline V gene, CDR1 is MDHEN and CDR2 is SYDVKM. The V end was cut by 7 bases, the J end by 11 bases, with 17 bases between.

This clone was seen a single time. The V and J genes are TRBV2 and TRBJ2-6, with D possibly TRBD1 on 5 matching bases. The CDR3 has 17 amino acids. Per the germline V gene, CDR1 is SNHLY and CDR2 is FYNNEI. The V end lost 7 bases, the J end lost 0 bases, and 16 bases lay between the germline ends. CDR3 nucleotides: TGTGCCAGCACAGCATGGAGTAGGGGCTCTGGGGCCAACGTCCTGACTTTC. This sequence encodes CASTAWSRGSGANVLTF.

The genes are TRBV27 and TRBJ2-7; possible D gene TRBD2, 6 bases. In germline, CDR1 is MNHEY, CDR2 SMNVEV (reference sequence). The CDR3 is 13 amino acids. The V end was cut by 3 bases, the J end by 6 bases, with 12 bases between. CDR3 amino acids: CASSFRETGEQYF. The CDR3 nucleotides are TGTGCCAGCAGTTTTCGGGAGACCGGCGAGCAGTACTTC.

J is TRBJ1-1 and V is TRBV12-5; D remains ambiguous. Trimming cost V 0 bases and J 5 bases, with 7 bases left between them. Germline CDR1 and CDR2: LGHNT and FRNRAP. The CDR3 has 13 residues. CDR3 region: CASGLVLGTEAFF. The CDR3 DNA follows: TGTGCTAGTGGTTTGGTACTGGGGACTGAAGCTTTCTTT.

The chain combines TRBV5-1 with TRBJ2-2, with 10 bases lining up with TRBD1. The trim removed 3 bases at V and 4 bases at J, leaving 6 bases unmatched. The germline V gene encodes CDR1 SGHRS and CDR2 YFSETQ. The CDR3 sequence is 16 residues long. DNA of the CDR3: TGCGCCAGCAGCTCCCGGGGACAGGGGAGCACCGGGGAGCTGTTTTTT. Residues: CASSSRGQGSTGELFF.

This chain connects TRBV5-6 to TRBJ2-7, with 8 bases identical to TRBD2. Germline trimming cut 6 bases from V and 2 bases from J; bases unmatched to any gene: 7. The CDR3 extends over 14 amino acids. Per germline, CDR1 SGHDT and CDR2 YYEEEE. CDR3 residues: CASTLAGNTYEQYF. As DNA, the CDR3 is TGTGCCAGCACTTTAGCGGGAAATACCTACGAGCAGTACTTC.

The chain couples TRBV7-9 to TRBJ2-7; maybe TRBD2 (6 bases). The CDR3 extends over 14 amino acids. Germline CDR1 SEHNR, CDR2 FQNEAQ (reference sequence). Trimming shortened V by 5 bases and J by 4 bases, and 15 bases separated the two germline ends. The CDR3 DNA is TGTGCCAGCAGCGCGGGACTCCCTCTTTACGAGCAGTACTTC. Encoded protein: CASSAGLPLYEQYF.

The rearrangement links TRBV29-1 to TRBJ1-2, with 7 nucleotides matching TRBD1. CDR1 and CDR2 from the germline V gene are SQVTM and ANQGSEA. CDR3 length equals 11 residues. Trimming cost V 4 bases and J 6 bases; bases outside gene matches: 2. The CDR3 sequence is CSVGRGNGYTF. The DNA for the CDR3 is TGCAGCGTTGGCAGGGGGAATGGCTACACCTTC.

The genes are TRBV11-3 and TRBJ1-1; unclear D gene. V was shortened by 5 bases and J by 1 base, with 11 bases between the two germline ends. Germline V gene data show CDR1 as SGHNT and CDR2 as YENEEA. The CDR3 has 14 residues. CDR3 DNA: TGTGCCAGCAGCCCGATACACGCGAACACTGAAGCTTTCTTT. Protein sequence: CASSPIHANTEAFF.